The source of this TCR beta chain is a study of blood T cell repertoires in COVID-19. Overall study context: Samples of COVID-19 (acute and convalescent) were obtained from the United States, Italy and Spain.

Produced via immunoSEQ multiplex PCR; TCRdb's table is partial and in-frame only. The profile shows some 130,000 clones, roughly nine tenths of them singletons. The ends were cut back, 10 bases at V and 2 bases at J, with 21 bases in the middle. Germline-derived CDR1 and CDR2 are LNHNV and YYDKDF (reference sequence). This CDR3 is built from 15 residues. The TCR was taken from a man aged 50 or older with active COVID-19. This chain connects TRBV15 to TRBJ2-7, with D possibly matching TRBD2 (6 bases). Sequences were obtained from peripheral blood. In DNA, the CDR3 is TGTGCCAATAGCCTTCACCGGGACTCAACCTACGAGCAGTACGTC. As protein: CANSLHRDSTYEQYV.